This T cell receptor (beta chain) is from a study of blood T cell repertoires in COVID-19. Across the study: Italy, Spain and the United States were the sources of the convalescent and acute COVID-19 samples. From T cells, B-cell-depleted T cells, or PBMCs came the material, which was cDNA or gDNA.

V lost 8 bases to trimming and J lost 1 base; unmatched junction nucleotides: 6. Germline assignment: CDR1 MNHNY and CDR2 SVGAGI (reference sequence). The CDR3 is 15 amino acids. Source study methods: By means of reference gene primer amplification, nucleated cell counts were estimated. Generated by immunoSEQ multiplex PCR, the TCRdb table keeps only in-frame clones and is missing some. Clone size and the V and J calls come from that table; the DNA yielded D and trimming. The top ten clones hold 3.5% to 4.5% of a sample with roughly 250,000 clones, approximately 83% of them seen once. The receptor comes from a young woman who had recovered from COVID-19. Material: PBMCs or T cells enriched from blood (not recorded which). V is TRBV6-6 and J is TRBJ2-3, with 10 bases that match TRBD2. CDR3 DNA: TGTGCCAGCCTTCTAACTAGCGGGGGCACAGATACGCAGTATTTT. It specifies CASLLTSGGTDTQYF.